This is a list of T cell receptor beta chains from one sample in a study of CD8 T cells in ankylosing spondylitis. One entry per CDR3 protein results from TCRdb running MiXCR on the 5' RACE reads. The sample gives about 280,000 distinct CDR3 sequences, 15% to 20% of which show up once; 7.8% is in the top ten. The sample taken for sequencing was blood, either unsorted or a sorted T cell fraction (not recorded which). Receptor source: a male donor with ankylosing spondylitis or in good health (not recorded which). The CDR3 runs from the conserved cysteine through the conserved F or W. A D gene is named only where the DNA matches it firmly. The size of a clone is reported for some rows only, either as once, few or many, or as a class for expanded clones.

clone size,J gene,V gene,D gene,CDR3 DNA,CDR3 protein
-,TRBJ1-1,TRBV12-3/TRBV12-4,TRBD1,TGTGCCAGCAGTCCACAGGGGCGGCTTCACACTGAAGCTTTCTTT,CASSPQGRLHTEAFF
-,TRBJ1-1,TRBV5-1,TRBD1,TGCGCCAGCAGCTTGAACCAGGGGGACACTGAAGCTTTCTTT,CASSLNQGDTEAFF
once,TRBJ2-1,TRBV7-7,TRBD2,TGTGCTAGCGCTTCGGGGGGGGCTAGCTCCTACAATGAGCAGTTCTTC,CASASGGASSYNEQFF
few,TRBJ1-1,TRBV7-3,-,TGTGCCAGCAGCTTGGGACCTCAGGGATCCGAGACTTTCTTT,CASSLGPQGSETFF
few,TRBJ2-2,TRBV3-1,-,TGTGCCAGCAGCCAGCAGCAAACTGGGGAGCTGTTTTTT,CASSQQQTGELFF
many,TRBJ2-1,TRBV4-2,TRBD2,TGTGCCAGCAGCCTCGGGACTAGCGGGGACAATGAGCAGTTCTTC,CASSLGTSGDNEQFF
many,TRBJ1-1,TRBV4-1,-,TGCGCCAGCGGGGACGGCGGGACTGAAGCTTTCTTT,CASGDGGTEAFF
few,TRBJ2-2,TRBV28,TRBD2,TGTGCCAGCAGTCGGACTAGCGGGAGGACCGGGGAGCTGTTTTTT,CASSRTSGRTGELFF
-,TRBJ2-3,TRBV5-1,-,TGCGCCAGCAGCTTGGCACAGGGACAATATACGCAGTATTTT,CASSLAQGQYTQYF
many,TRBJ1-2,TRBV29-1,-,TGCAGCGTTGCTGGACAGACTAACTATGGCTACACCTTC,CSVAGQTNYGYTF
few,TRBJ1-2,TRBV7-2,TRBD1,TGTGCCAGCAGCTTAATCCGACAGGGTTATGGCTACACCTTC,CASSLIRQGYGYTF
many,TRBJ1-1,TRBV5-1,-,TGCGCCAGCAGCTTGGGTATTATGGCTCTTCCGCCGAACACTGAAGCTTTCTTT,CASSLGIMALPPNTEAFF
-,TRBJ2-4,TRBV20-1,-,TGCAGTGCTAGATTGGGTGCCAAAAACATTCAGTACTTC,CSARLGAKNIQYF
few,TRBJ2-3,TRBV5-1,-,TGCGCCAGCAGCCAGTCTAATAGGGCAGATACGCAGTATTTT,CASSQSNRADTQYF
-,TRBJ2-1,TRBV10-3,TRBD2,TGTGCCATCAGTGATAAGCGGGAGGGAAGCTACAATGAGCAGTTCTTC,CAISDKREGSYNEQFF
few,TRBJ2-5,TRBV5-6,TRBD2,TGTGCCAGCAGCTTGGCGGGACTAGCTGAAGAGACCCAGTACTTC,CASSLAGLAEETQYF
few,TRBJ1-1,TRBV28,-,TGTGCCAGCAGTTCCCCTGACTTGGACACTGAAGCTTTCTTT,CASSSPDLDTEAFF
-,TRBJ2-3,TRBV28,-,TGTGCCAGCAGCCAAACAGGTCTTTATAGCACAGATACGCAGTATTTT,CASSQTGLYSTDTQYF
-,TRBJ2-4,TRBV12-3/TRBV12-4,TRBD2,TGTGCCAGCAGTCCGAGGGGGGCGGGAGGGGGGAGAAACATTCAGTACTTC,CASSPRGAGGGRNIQYF
few,TRBJ1-2,TRBV27,-,TGTGCCAGCAGTTTATCAAGGGGAGGGAACTATGGCTACACCTTC,CASSLSRGGNYGYTF
-,TRBJ2-5,TRBV20-1,-,TGCAGTGCCGCGGACAATCGGGAGACCCAGTACTTC,CSAADNRETQYF
few,TRBJ2-5,TRBV6-1,-,TGTGCCAGCAGTGAATCGGGGAGCAAAGAGACCCAGTACTTC,CASSESGSKETQYF
-,TRBJ1-2,TRBV6-6,-,TGTGCCAGCATGATAACGGAGAACTATGGCTACACCTTC,CASMITENYGYTF
-,TRBJ1-5,TRBV6-1,TRBD1,TGTGCCACCGGACAGGGAGATCAGCCCCAGCATTTT,CATGQGDQPQHF
few,TRBJ2-2,TRBV20-1,-,TGCAGTGCTAGCTCGACTAGTTCTTCCGGGGAGCTGTTTTTT,CSASSTSSSGELFF
few,TRBJ2-5,TRBV6-1,-,TGTGCCAGCCGCCATGGGGTGTCCCAAGAGACCCAGTACTTC,CASRHGVSQETQYF
-,TRBJ2-2,TRBV9,-,TGTGCCAGCAGCGGGACAGCCTCCCGGGAGCTGTTTTTT,CASSGTASRELFF
few,TRBJ2-3,TRBV5-1,TRBD2,TGCGCCAGCAGCGCAGCGGGAGTCCCAGATACGCAGTATTTT,CASSAAGVPDTQYF
-,TRBJ2-5,TRBV5-1,TRBD2,TGCGCCAGCAGCGCGGGGGACCCCCAAGAGACCCAGTACTTC,CASSAGDPQETQYF
-,TRBJ1-4,TRBV2,-,TGTGCCAGCAGTGAAGTCACAGGGCTTAGACCGGCCGTGGGTGAAAAACTGTTTTTT,CASSEVTGLRPAVGEKLFF
many,TRBJ2-3,TRBV5-1,-,TGCGCCAGCAGCTTGGAGGCGGGCACAGATACGCAGTATTTT,CASSLEAGTDTQYF
-,TRBJ2-2,TRBV20-1,-,TGCAGTGCTAGAAGCCCCGCGGGTGGGACCGCGAACACCGGGGAGCTGTTTTTT,CSARSPAGGTANTGELFF
few,TRBJ2-3,TRBV10-3,TRBD2,TGTGCCATCAGCCGAGCGGGGGACACAGATACGCAGTATTTT,CAISRAGDTDTQYF
-,TRBJ2-3,TRBV13,TRBD2,TGTGCCAGCAGCGCAGCCCCCTGGGAGGTGACTAGCGGGAGTGTCGAAACAGATACGCAGTATTTT,CASSAAPWEVTSGSVETDTQYF
few,TRBJ2-3,TRBV5-1,TRBD2,TGCGCCAGCAGCTTGGATCCCAGCGGACTAGGGGATACGCAGTATTTT,CASSLDPSGLGDTQYF